The 18 T cell receptor beta chains presented below share a single source sample, sequenced in a study of CD8+ T cells in alopecia areata. Regarding treatment: oral pan-JAK inhibitor, 5-10 mg twice daily. Reverse transcribed after extraction, RNA yielded cDNA as the sequencing template. Sequencing was performed with immunoSEQ multiplex PCR; in TCRdb, only in-frame clones are kept and a portion is missing. The data show approximately 220,000 clones, 35% to 40% seen once. The sample was CD4+ T cells sorted from blood, taken around week 31, from a patient treated with tofacitinib. These receptor sequences come from a human donor with alopecia areata.

The sample holds a few counts of this clone. The chain carries TRBV4-1 and TRBJ2-4; 8 bases line up with TRBD2. CDR1 and CDR2 (germline): MGHRA, YSYEKL. The CDR3 has 17 residues. V lost 0 bases, J lost 2 bases, and 6 bases stayed unmatched. This chain's CDR3 is CASSQDGQRGTKNIQYF. The CDR3 DNA reads as TGCGCCAGCAGCCAAGATGGGCAGCGGGGGACCAAAAACATTCAGTACTTC.

The CDR3 is CASSLGSLNTDTQYF. In DNA, the CDR3 is TGCGCCAGCAGCTTGGGGTCGCTAAACACAGATACGCAGTATTTT. The chain is built from TRBV5-1 and TRBJ2-3; D uncertain. With 0 bases removed from V and 2 bases from J, the gap between germline ends came to 10 bases. Germline V CDR1 and CDR2: SGHRS, YFSETQ. The CDR3 is made up of 15 amino acids.

The DNA for the CDR3 is TGTGCCAGCAGTGGGACAGGGTACAGCTATGGCTACACCTTC. Its translation is CASSGTGYSYGYTF. This chain uses TRBV2 with TRBJ1-2; 8 nucleotides match TRBD1. Per germline, CDR1 SNHLY and CDR2 FYNNEI. The CDR3 sequence is 14 residues long. V shed 4 bases, J shed 4 bases, and the junction held 5 bases outside the gene matches.

This clone was observed a few times. CDR3 loop: CSVSNGELFF. The DNA for the CDR3 is TGCAGCGTTTCCAACGGGGAGCTGTTTTTT. The rearrangement links TRBV29-1 to TRBJ2-2, with unresolved D. This CDR3 has 10 residues. The ends were cut back, 5 bases at V and 7 bases at J, with 5 bases in the middle. The V gene's germline CDR1 is SQVTM and CDR2 ANQGSEA.

This clone was recorded a few times. The rearrangement uses TRBV5-1 and TRBJ1-5; D is perhaps TRBD1 (6 bases). CDR1 is SGHRS, CDR2 YFSETQ, per germline. The CDR3 loop spans 12 amino acids. V was clipped by 1 base and J by 7 bases, with 6 bases between them. The CDR3 DNA reads TGCGCCAGCAGCTTGACAGGGCAGCCCCAGCATTTT. As protein: CASSLTGQPQHF.

The DNA of the CDR3 is TGTGCCAGCAAAATGAACACTGAAGCTTTCTTT. Protein sequence: CASKMNTEAFF. J is TRBJ1-1 and V is TRBV6-1; D is unresolved. This CDR3 is 11 amino acids long. The ends were cut back, 7 bases at V and 0 bases at J, with 3 bases in the middle. CDR1 and CDR2 (germline): MNHNS, SASEGT.

The chain uses TRBV9 and TRBJ1-1; no clear D gene. The germline V and J ends were trimmed by 0 bases and 2 bases, with 11 bases remaining between them. The length of the CDR3 is 15 residues. Germline loops: CDR1 SGDLS, CDR2 YYNGEE. The CDR3 bases are TGTGCCAGCAGCGTAGTAACATCGTCAAACACTGAAGCTTTCTTT. Translating it yields CASSVVTSSNTEAFF. The whole variable domain, remainder taken from reference TRBV9 and TRBJ1-1, is DSGVTQTPKHLITATGQRVTLRCSPRSGDLSVYWYQQSLDQGLQFLIQYYNGEERAKGNILERFSAQQFPDLHSELNLSSLELGDSALYFCASSVVTSSNTEAFFGQGTRLTVV.

The chain links TRBV5-1 to TRBJ2-2, with TRBD2 matching over 7 bases. J lost 5 bases, V lost 6 bases, and 7 bases had no gene match. Germline V gene lookup returns CDR1 SGHRS and CDR2 YFSETQ. There are 14 residues in the CDR3. CDR3 DNA: TGCGCCAGCACCGCGGGAGAGCGAACCGGGGAGCTGTTTTTT. Protein: CASTAGERTGELFF.

This CDR3 is CSVSLGHDNSPLHF. DNA for the CDR3: TGCAGCGTTTCCCTGGGACACGATAATTCACCCCTCCACTTT. This chain joins TRBV29-1 and TRBJ1-6; D perhaps matches TRBD1 (6 bases). The CDR3 length is 14 residues. Germline CDR1 SQVTM, CDR2 ANQGSEA. V lost 5 bases, J lost 5 bases, and 13 bases lay in between.

This clone was detected only a few times. The V call is TRBV5-5, the J call TRBJ2-2; 8 bases map to TRBD2. Germline V gives CDR1 SGHKS, CDR2 YYEKEE (reference sequence). J lost 0 bases, V lost 5 bases, and 3 bases had no gene match. The CDR3 runs to 15 residues. CDR3 DNA sequence: TGTGCCAGCAGAGAACTAGCGGCGAACACCGGGGAGCTGTTTTTT. The encoded protein is CASRELAANTGELFF.

This chain joins TRBV14 and TRBJ2-7; TRBD1 matches at 8 bases. This CDR3 is 14 amino acids long. Germline V gives CDR1 SGHDN, CDR2 FVKESK. With V trimmed by 1 base and J by 6 bases, 5 bases remained unmatched. CDR3 coding DNA: TGTGCCAGCAGCCAAGGTAGACAGGGGCGCGAGCAGTACTTC. This encodes CASSQGRQGREQYF.

The V gene is TRBV6-1, the J gene TRBJ2-5, with D hard to call. Germline CDR1 is MNHNS and CDR2 is SASEGT. Trimming stripped 2 bases from V and 1 base from J, with 8 bases between. The CDR3 is made up of 14 amino acids. The CDR3 sequence: CASSELGGQETQYF. The CDR3 DNA reads TGTGCCAGCAGTGAATTGGGTGGCCAAGAGACCCAGTACTTC.

The V and J genes are TRBV6-4 and TRBJ1-6; D unresolved. The CDR3 is 17 amino acids. V was shortened by 11 bases and J by 7 bases, with 27 bases between the two germline ends. Germline CDR1 is MRHNA and CDR2 is SNTAGT. Here the CDR3 DNA reads TGTGCCGACCCCTCACGCGAGGGTCCCGTGGAAAATTCACCCCTCCACTTT. This codes for CADPSREGPVENSPLHF.

This rearrangement joins TRBV4-1 to TRBJ1-5, with 11 bases that match TRBD1. Germline CDR1 MGHRA, CDR2 YSYEKL. Trimming removed 0 bases from V and 5 bases from J; junction bases left unmatched: 3. There are 16 residues in the CDR3. CDR3 region: CASSQDGDRGYQPQHF. CDR3 DNA: TGCGCCAGCAGCCAAGACGGGGACAGGGGGTATCAGCCCCAGCATTTT.

The chain recombines TRBV4-2 with TRBJ2-7; 12 bases are a match to TRBD1. The V gene end was trimmed by 4 bases and the J gene end by 0 bases; junction bases not matched to a gene: 1. The CDR3 is 15 amino acids. Germline V gives CDR1 LGHNA, CDR2 YNFKEQ. CDR3 sequence: CASSRDRGPSYEQYF. DNA for the CDR3: TGTGCCAGCAGCCGGGACAGGGGGCCCTCCTACGAGCAGTACTTC.

The chain has TRBV7-9 and TRBJ2-1; 11 positions agree with TRBD2. Trimming took 3 bases from V and 7 from J; bases not matched to a gene: 11. Germline-derived CDR1 and CDR2 are SEHNR and FQNEAQ (reference sequence). This CDR3 has 17 amino acids. The CDR3 coding sequence is TGTGCCAGCAGCTTTCTAACTACTAGCGGGAGAGGGAATGAGCAGTTCTTC. Translating it yields CASSFLTTSGRGNEQFF.

The gene calls are TRBV30 and TRBJ1-1; no reliable D call. Germline V gene data show CDR1 as GTSNPN and CDR2 as SVGIG (reference sequence). The V gene lost 5 bases and the J gene lost 3 bases, with 13 bases spanning the gap. This CDR3 has 13 residues. CDR3: CAWVRIQYTEAFF. CDR3 DNA sequence: TGTGCCTGGGTTCGGATACAGTACACTGAAGCTTTCTTT.

The chain has TRBV5-4 and TRBJ1-2, with a weak D call TRBD1 (6 bases). Germline V gives CDR1 SGHNT, CDR2 YYREEE (reference sequence). The CDR3 runs 14 residues. Between the trimmed V and J ends, which lost 2 bases and 8 bases, there was a span of 16 bases. The CDR3 DNA reads TGTGCCAGCAGCTTCGCCACGGGTGGACAGGGCTACACCTTC. Its protein is CASSFATGGQGYTF.